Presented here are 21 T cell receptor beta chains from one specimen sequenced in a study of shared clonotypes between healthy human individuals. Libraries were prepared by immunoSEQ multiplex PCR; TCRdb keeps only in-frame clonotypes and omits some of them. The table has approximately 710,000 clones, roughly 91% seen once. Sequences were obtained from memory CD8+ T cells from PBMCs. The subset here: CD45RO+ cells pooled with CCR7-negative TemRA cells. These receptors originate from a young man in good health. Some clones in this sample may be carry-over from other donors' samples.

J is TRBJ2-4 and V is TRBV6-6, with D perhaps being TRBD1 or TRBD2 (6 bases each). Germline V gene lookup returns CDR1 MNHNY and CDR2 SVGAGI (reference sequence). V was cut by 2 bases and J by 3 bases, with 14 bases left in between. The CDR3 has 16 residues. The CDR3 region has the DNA TGTGCCAGCAGTTACGTTAGGGGGGTTGGCAAAAACATTCAGTACTTC. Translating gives CASSYVRGVGKNIQYF.

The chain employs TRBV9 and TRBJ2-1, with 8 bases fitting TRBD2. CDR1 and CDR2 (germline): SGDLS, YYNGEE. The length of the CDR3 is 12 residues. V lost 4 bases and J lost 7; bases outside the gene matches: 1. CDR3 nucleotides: TGTGCCAGCAGCTCTAGCGGGAATGAGCAGTTCTTC. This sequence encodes CASSSSGNEQFF.

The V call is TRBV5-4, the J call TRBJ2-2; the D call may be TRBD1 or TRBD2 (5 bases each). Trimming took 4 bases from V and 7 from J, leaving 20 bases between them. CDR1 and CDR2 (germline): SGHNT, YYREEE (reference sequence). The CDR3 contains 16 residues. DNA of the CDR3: TGTGCCAGCAGCAGACCCGAGGGGACGCCTTACGGGGAGCTGTTTTTT. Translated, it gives CASSRPEGTPYGELFF.

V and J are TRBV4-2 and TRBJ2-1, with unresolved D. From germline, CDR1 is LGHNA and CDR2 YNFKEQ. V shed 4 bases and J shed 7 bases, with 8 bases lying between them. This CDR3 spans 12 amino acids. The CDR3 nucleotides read TGTGCCAGCAGCCCGAGTGGGAATGAGCAGTTCTTC. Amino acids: CASSPSGNEQFF.

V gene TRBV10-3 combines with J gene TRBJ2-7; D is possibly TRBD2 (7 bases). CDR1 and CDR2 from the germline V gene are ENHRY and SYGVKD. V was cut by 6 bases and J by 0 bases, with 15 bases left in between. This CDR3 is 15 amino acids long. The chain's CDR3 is CAISERGGSSYEQYF. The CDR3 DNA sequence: TGTGCCATCAGCGAAAGGGGGGGGAGCTCCTACGAGCAGTACTTC.

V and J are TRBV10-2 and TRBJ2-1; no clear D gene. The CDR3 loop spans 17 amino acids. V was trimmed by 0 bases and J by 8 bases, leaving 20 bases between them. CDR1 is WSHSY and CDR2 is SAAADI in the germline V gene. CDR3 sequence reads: CASSESGQPYLPDEQFF. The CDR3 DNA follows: TGCGCCAGCAGTGAGTCAGGCCAGCCCTATCTCCCGGATGAGCAGTTCTTC.

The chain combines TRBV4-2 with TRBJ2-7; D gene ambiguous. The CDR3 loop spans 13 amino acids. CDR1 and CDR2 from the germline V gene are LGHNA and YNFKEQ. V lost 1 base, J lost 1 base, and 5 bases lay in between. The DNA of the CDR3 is TGTGCCAGCAGCCAAGCGGGTTCCTACGAGCAGTACTTC. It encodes CASSQAGSYEQYF.

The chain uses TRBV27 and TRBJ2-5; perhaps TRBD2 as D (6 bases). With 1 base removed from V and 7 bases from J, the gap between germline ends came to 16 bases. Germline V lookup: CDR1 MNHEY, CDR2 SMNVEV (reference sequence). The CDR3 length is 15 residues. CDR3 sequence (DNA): TGTGCCAGCAGTTTATACCGTCTACCCGGGGGGACCCAGTACTTC. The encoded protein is CASSLYRLPGGTQYF.

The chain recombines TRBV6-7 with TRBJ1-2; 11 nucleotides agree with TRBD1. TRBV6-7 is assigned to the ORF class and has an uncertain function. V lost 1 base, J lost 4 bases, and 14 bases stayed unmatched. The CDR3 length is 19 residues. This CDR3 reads CASSYCHSGQGAVRYGYTF. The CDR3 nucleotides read TGTGCCAGCAGTTACTGCCATAGCGGACAGGGGGCGGTCCGCTATGGCTACACCTTC.

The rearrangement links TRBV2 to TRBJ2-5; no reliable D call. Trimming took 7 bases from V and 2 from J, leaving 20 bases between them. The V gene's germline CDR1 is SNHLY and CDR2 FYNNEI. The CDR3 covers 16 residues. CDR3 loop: CASNTLPRGRQETQYF. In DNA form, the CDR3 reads TGTGCCAGCAATACGCTTCCGAGAGGACGGCAAGAGACCCAGTACTTC.

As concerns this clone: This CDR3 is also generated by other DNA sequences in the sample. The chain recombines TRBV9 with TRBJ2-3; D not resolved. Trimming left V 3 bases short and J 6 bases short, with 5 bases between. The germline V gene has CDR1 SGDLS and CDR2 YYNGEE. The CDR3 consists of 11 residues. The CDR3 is CASSGQDTQYF. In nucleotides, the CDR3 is TGTGCCAGCAGCGGCCAGGATACGCAGTATTTT.

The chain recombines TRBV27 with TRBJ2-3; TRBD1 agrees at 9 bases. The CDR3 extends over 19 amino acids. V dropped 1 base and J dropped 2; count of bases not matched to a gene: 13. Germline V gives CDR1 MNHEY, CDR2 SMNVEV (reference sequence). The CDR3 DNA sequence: TGTGCCAGCAGTTTATTCCCCCCCGGGACAGGGACCACCACAGATACGCAGTATTTT. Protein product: CASSLFPPGTGTTTDTQYF.

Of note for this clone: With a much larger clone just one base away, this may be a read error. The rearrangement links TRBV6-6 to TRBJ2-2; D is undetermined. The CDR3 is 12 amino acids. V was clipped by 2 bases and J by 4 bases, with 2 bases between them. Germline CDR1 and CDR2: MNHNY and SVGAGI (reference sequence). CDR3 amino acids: CASSYTTGELFF. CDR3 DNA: TGTGCCAGCAGTTACACCACCGGGGAGCTGTTTTTT.

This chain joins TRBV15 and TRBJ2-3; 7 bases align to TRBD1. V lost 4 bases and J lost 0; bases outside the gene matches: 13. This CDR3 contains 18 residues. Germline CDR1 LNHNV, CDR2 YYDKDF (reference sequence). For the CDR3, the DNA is TGTGCCACCAGCACGTCAGGGGGTTCTCTCTCTAGCACAGATACGCAGTATTTT. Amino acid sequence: CATSTSGGSLSSTDTQYF.

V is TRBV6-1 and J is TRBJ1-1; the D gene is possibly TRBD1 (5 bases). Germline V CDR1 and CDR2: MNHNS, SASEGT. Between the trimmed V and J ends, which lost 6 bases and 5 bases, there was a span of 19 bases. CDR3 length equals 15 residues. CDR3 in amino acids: CASSSWVGEGTEAFF. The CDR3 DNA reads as TGTGCCAGCAGCTCTTGGGTGGGGGAAGGGACTGAAGCTTTCTTT.

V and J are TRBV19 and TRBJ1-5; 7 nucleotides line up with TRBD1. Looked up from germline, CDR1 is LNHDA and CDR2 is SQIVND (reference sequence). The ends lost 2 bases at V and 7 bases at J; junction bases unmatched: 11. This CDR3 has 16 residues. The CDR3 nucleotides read TGTGCCAGTAGTATATCGGGACCGACAGGGACCCAGCCCCAGCATTTT. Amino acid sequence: CASSISGPTGTQPQHF.

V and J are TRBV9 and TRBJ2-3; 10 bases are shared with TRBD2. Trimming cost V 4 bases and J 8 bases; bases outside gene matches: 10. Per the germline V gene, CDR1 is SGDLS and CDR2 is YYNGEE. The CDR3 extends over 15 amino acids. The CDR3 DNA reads TGTGCCAGCAGCCCGGGCGTTCTAGCGGGAGCTACGCAGTATTTT. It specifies CASSPGVLAGATQYF.

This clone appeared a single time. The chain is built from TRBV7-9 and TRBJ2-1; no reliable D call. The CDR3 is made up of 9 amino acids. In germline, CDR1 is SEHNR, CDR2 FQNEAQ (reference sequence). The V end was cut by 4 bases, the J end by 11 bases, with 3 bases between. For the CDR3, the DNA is TGTGCCAGCAGCTCCCAGCAGTTCTTC. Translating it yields CASSSQQFF.

The CDR3 reads CASSQSGTTNTEAFF. The DNA of the CDR3 is TGCGCCAGCAGCCAGTCCGGGACCACGAACACTGAAGCTTTCTTT. The rearrangement joins TRBV4-1 to TRBJ1-1; a possible D gene is TRBD1 (5 bases). V lost 3 bases and J lost 1, with 12 bases in between. The CDR3 loop spans 15 amino acids. Germline V CDR1 and CDR2: MGHRA, YSYEKL.

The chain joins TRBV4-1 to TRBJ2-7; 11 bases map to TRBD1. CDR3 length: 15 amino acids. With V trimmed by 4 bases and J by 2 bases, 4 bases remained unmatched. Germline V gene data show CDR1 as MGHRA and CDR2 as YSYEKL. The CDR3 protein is CASSPLGQGAYEQYF. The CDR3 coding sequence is TGCGCCAGCAGCCCCCTGGGACAGGGGGCCTACGAGCAGTACTTC.

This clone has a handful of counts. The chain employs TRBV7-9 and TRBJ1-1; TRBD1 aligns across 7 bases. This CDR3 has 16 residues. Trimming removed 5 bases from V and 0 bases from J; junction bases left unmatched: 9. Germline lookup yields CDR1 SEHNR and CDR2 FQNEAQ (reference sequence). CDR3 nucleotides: TGTGCCAGCAGCGACCGGGACAGAACGATGAACACTGAAGCTTTCTTT. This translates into CASSDRDRTMNTEAFF.